The source of this T cell receptor beta chain is a study of blood T cell repertoires in COVID-19 (dated by TCRdb to the early 2020s). For the wider study: The collaborator samples originated in the United States, Italy and Spain and spanned the acute and convalescent phases of COVID-19. The repertoires were made available in a free public database intended to serve as a resource for research on the immune response to SARS-CoV-2. HLA class I and class II types, where available, came from metadata supplied by the sample provider rather than from assay-based typing. The dataset comprised deeply sampled blood TCRbeta repertoires from subjects exposed to, actively infected with, or recovered from COVID-19. A de-identified subject ID, COVID-19 status, age in years and sex were almost always included in the sample metadata. The material from the prospective study consisted of cDNA or gDNA derived from T cells, B-cell-depleted T cells, or PBMCs. Samples came from the ongoing ImmuneRACE study (first 160 participants) plus 1,254 subjects from 6 global collaborators. Overall study outcomes, separate from this receptor: Clinical and demographic metadata were provided uncurated, with the amount varying by source and participant.

In the prospective study, participants were about 18 to 95 years old, resided in under 30 geographic areas of the United States, and were enrolled through a virtual design. In the prospective study, participants were assigned to cohorts based on the clinical history participants reported in a screening survey and a study questionnaire. Recovered participants in ImmuneRACE Cohort 3 were defined by two consecutive negative NP/OP PCR tests, clearance by a healthcare professional, or resolution of symptoms. Mobile phlebotomists in the prospective study collected whole blood, serum and a nasopharyngeal or oropharyngeal swab from every participant. Additional blood draws and questionnaires over a 2-month period could optionally be provided by prospective study participants. Blood samples from the prospective study were shipped frozen or at room temperature prior to DNA extraction. The immunoSEQ Assay, a bias-controlled multiplex PCR, was used to amplify TCRbeta CDR3 regions from genomic DNA. For the original study's pipeline: Within the assay, amplification of reference gene primers was used to estimate how many nucleated cells each sample contained. To quantify the absolute abundance of each unique TCRbeta CDR3 rearrangement, sequence reads were collapsed and filtered. For each sample, productive Simpson clonality was calculated as the square root of Simpson's diversity index over productive rearrangements. This is the immuneACCESS table as TCRdb keeps it, with only in-frame sequences that have V and J called. A part of the clones is gone; compared with another copy, unresolved V genes explain less than half, and the rest is unexplained. V, J and clone size are those of that table, while D and trimming were read from the DNA. The sample profile shows about 280,000 clones; 85% of them were found once. The ten largest clones capture 2.5% to 3% of the sample.

From its cysteine to its phenylalanine, the CDR3 spans 11 amino acids. The entry retains the CDR3 DNA only, 33 bases that are in frame from base 1. The germline V gene supplies CDR1 MNHEY and CDR2 SVGAGI. V drops 11 bases and J drops 5 bases, leaving 12 bases in between. A note on this clone: Its specific antigen is unknown. Base qualities were left out, and no much larger clone turns up one base away.

The TCR comes from a woman aged 45-65 years who had recovered from COVID-19. The sequencing input was PBMCs or T cells enriched from blood (not recorded which). The rearrangement combines TRBV6-5 with TRBJ2-5; TRBD1 is possibly the D segment (6 matching bases). The CDR3 loop reads CAAGQWETQYF. The DNA sequence is as follows: TGTGCCGCCGGACAGTGGGAGACCCAGTACTTC.